This TCR beta chain was sequenced for a study of T cell changes during pregnancy in multiple sclerosis. Germline CDR1 LGHNA, CDR2 YSLEER. The V gene end was trimmed by 0 bases and the J gene end by 2 bases; junction bases not matched to a gene: 3. This CDR3 is built from 17 residues. Repertoires were generated with immunoSEQ multiplex PCR, while TCRdb's copy carries only in-frame clones and drops some. The top ten clones hold about 0.42% of a sample with about 40,000 clones, about 93% of them seen once. This chain uses TRBV4-3 with TRBJ2-1, with 11 bases identical to TRBD2. The TCR comes from a female donor with multiple sclerosis, enrolled in a pregnancy study. Sequenced material: CD4+ T cells from peripheral blood mononuclear cells, taken in the third trimester of pregnancy. DNA of the CDR3: TGCGCCAGCAGCCAAGATAGTAGCGGGAGGGCCTACAATGAGCAGTTCTTC. Translation: CASSQDSSGRAYNEQFF.